These 14 T cell receptor beta chains share one sample of origin, sequenced in a study of post-analysis software for immune sequencing data. Unique molecular identifiers were carried by the TCR beta cDNA libraries. MiXCR, applied by TCRdb to the PCR reads, yields one record per CDR3 protein. The table includes hundreds of thousands of distinct CDR3 sequences, roughly 27% detected once. Study-wide findings and caveats: In patients, about 5 TRBV segments were more frequent than in controls, with TRBV5-6, TRBV5-1 and TRBV20-1 among them.

The antigens these receptors bind are not known. Sequenced material: blood. These receptors all come from a girl under 18 with multiple sclerosis.

This clonotype showed up many times. The chain links TRBV29-1 to TRBJ2-1; D may be TRBD1 (5 bases). The CDR3 sequence is 14 residues long. CDR1 is SQVTM and CDR2 is ANQGSEA in the germline V gene. V lost 1 base to trimming and J lost 0 bases, with 7 bases between them. The CDR3 region is CSVEGRVSYNEQFF. CDR3 nucleotide sequence: TGCAGCGTTGAAGGCAGGGTCTCCTACAATGAGCAGTTCTTC.

The V call is TRBV28, the J call TRBJ1-6; D perhaps matches TRBD1 (5 bases). Germline assignment: CDR1 MDHEN and CDR2 SYDVKM. This CDR3 region has 17 residues. V shed 5 bases and J shed 0 bases, with 14 bases lying between them. CDR3 in amino acids: CASSPTTRVSYNSPLHF. The CDR3 DNA follows: TGTGCCAGCAGTCCTACCACCAGGGTCTCCTATAATTCACCCCTCCACTTT.

This clonotype was detected only a few times. The CDR3 DNA is TGTGCCATCAGTGGACCCGGACAGGGGGCAGAAGAGCAGTACTTC. Its translation: CAISGPGQGAEEQYF. V gene TRBV10-3 combines with J gene TRBJ2-7; 11 nucleotides agree with TRBD1. The V gene's germline CDR1 is ENHRY and CDR2 SYGVKD. The CDR3 contains 15 residues. V dropped 4 bases and J dropped 7; count of bases not matched to a gene: 9.

The chain carries TRBV24-1 and TRBJ1-2, with 8 bases lining up with TRBD1. This CDR3 is 15 amino acids long. V lost 2 bases, J lost 1 base, and 2 bases stayed unmatched. In germline, CDR1 is KGHDR, CDR2 SFDVKD. CDR3 DNA: TGTGCCACCAGTGATTCAGGACAGGGTAACTATGGCTACACCTTC. Its protein product is CATSDSGQGNYGYTF.

The chain couples TRBV5-1 to TRBJ2-1; perhaps TRBD2 as D (6 bases). The CDR3 runs to 15 residues. V gave up 4 bases and J gave up 4 bases, with 15 bases separating them. Germline-derived CDR1 and CDR2 are SGHRS and YFSETQ. The CDR3 here is CASSRGWGDYNEQFF. The CDR3 DNA follows: TGCGCCAGCAGCCGGGGGTGGGGGGATTACAATGAGCAGTTCTTC.

This clonotype has a count of ten or more. The chain combines TRBV20-1 with TRBJ2-1; 11 bases fit TRBD1. CDR1 and CDR2 (germline): DFQATT, SNEGSKA (reference sequence). V dropped 0 bases and J dropped 5; count of bases not matched to a gene: 3. The CDR3 is made up of 15 amino acids. The CDR3 sequence is CSARDGQGANNEQFF. In DNA form, the CDR3 reads TGCAGTGCTAGAGACGGACAGGGGGCAAACAATGAGCAGTTCTTC.

In nucleotides, the CDR3 is TGTGCCAGCAGCTCTACAGACAGGCATAATTCACCCCTCCACTTT. This sequence encodes CASSSTDRHNSPLHF. The chain links TRBV6-5 to TRBJ1-6; D is possibly TRBD1 (6 bases). Germline V gene data show CDR1 as MNHEY and CDR2 as SVGAGI. CDR3 length equals 15 residues. Trimming took 6 bases from V and 5 from J, leaving 14 bases between them.

This clonotype has ten or more counts. The chain recombines TRBV27 with TRBJ2-1; perhaps TRBD1 as D (5 bases). The CDR3 has 12 residues. Trimming left V 0 bases short and J 12 bases short, with 9 bases between. Germline assignment: CDR1 MNHEY and CDR2 SMNVEV (reference sequence). Written as DNA, the CDR3 is TGTGCCAGCAGTTTATCGACAGTAGGGCAGTTCTTC. It is translated as CASSLSTVGQFF.

The CDR3 DNA sequence: TGTGCCAGCAGCTCGGCACCGGGACAGCTTTACGAGCAGTACTTC. This sequence encodes CASSSAPGQLYEQYF. The chain combines TRBV7-2 with TRBJ2-7; 7 positions agree with TRBD1. Germline values: CDR1 SGHTA, CDR2 FQGNSA. The CDR3 sequence is 15 residues long. Trimming at V came to 4 bases and at J to 4 bases, leaving 10 bases not matched to a gene.

This clonotype was observed a single time. V gene TRBV20-1 combines with J gene TRBJ2-7; TRBD2 agrees at 10 bases. With 0 bases clipped from V and 7 bases from J, the junction kept 9 bases outside the gene matches. The CDR3 is 15 residues long. The germline V gene has CDR1 DFQATT and CDR2 SNEGSKA (reference sequence). This CDR3 is CSAREWLAGVGEQYF. The CDR3, as DNA: TGCAGTGCTAGAGAATGGCTAGCGGGAGTAGGGGAGCAGTACTTC.

This clonotype was detected only a few times. The chain uses TRBV13 and TRBJ2-3; D may be TRBD2 (6 bases). From germline, CDR1 is PRHDT and CDR2 FYEKMQ (reference sequence). The germline V and J ends were trimmed by 6 bases and 0 bases, with 10 bases remaining between them. This CDR3 is built from 14 residues. CDR3 nucleotide sequence: TGTGCCAGCAGGCGGGACGCTAGCACAGATACGCAGTATTTT. This gives the protein CASRRDASTDTQYF.

V gene TRBV20-1 combines with J gene TRBJ1-1, with D possibly being TRBD1 (6 bases). Germline assignment: CDR1 DFQATT and CDR2 SNEGSKA (reference sequence). V dropped 6 bases and J dropped 0 bases, with 14 bases sitting between them. This CDR3 is 14 amino acids long. In DNA form, the CDR3 reads TGCAGTGCCCAACGGGGGGGCCTGAACACTGAAGCTTTCTTT. This encodes CSAQRGGLNTEAFF.

V usage is TRBV29-1 and J usage is TRBJ2-5; TRBD2 agrees at 10 bases. The tail of the sequence fits TRBJ2-7 better, so the J call may be wrong. CDR1 SQVTM and CDR2 ANQGSEA come from the germline V gene. There are 13 residues in the CDR3. CDR3 amino acids: CSASSGRAYEQYF. CDR3 nucleotides: TGCAGCGCCTCTAGCGGGAGAGCTTACGAGCAGTACTTC.

Of note for this clonotype: The junction differs from germline at one of its ends, possibly a read error. The chain couples TRBV4-3 to TRBJ2-7; D gene ambiguous. CDR3 length equals 11 residues. CDR1 and CDR2 (germline): LGHNA, YSLEER. The CDR3 protein is CASGQGSEQYF. The CDR3 bases are TGCGCCAGCGGCCAAGGATCCGAGCAGTACTTC.